Listed below are T cell receptor beta chains from one sample, sequenced in a study of T cell responses to AZD1222 COVID-19 vaccine. Clones were sequenced by immunoSEQ multiplex PCR, and TCRdb holds only the in-frame ones, with some missing. The sample shows roughly 97,000 clones, nearly 90% of them seen only once. This specimen consisted of peripheral blood, obtained on day 0 of AZD1222 vaccination. The source is an adult in good health. The CDR3 runs from the conserved cysteine through the conserved F or W. D genes are given only for firm matches. A clone size is listed for some rows: how often the clone was seen (once, few, many), or a class if it is expanded.

abundance: NA
v_gene: TRBV30
d_gene: TRBD1
j_gene: TRBJ2-5
CDR3nt: TGTGCCTGGAGTATGAAGGGGGCGCTAGGGATGGAGACCCAGTACTTC
CDR3aa: CAWSMKGALGMETQYF

abundance: NA
v_gene: TRBV28
d_gene: NA
j_gene: TRBJ2-2
CDR3nt: TGTGCCAGCAGTTTCGCTGGACGGGTAGCCGGGGAGCTGTTTTTT
CDR3aa: CASSFAGRVAGELFF

abundance: NA
v_gene: TRBV27
d_gene: TRBD2
j_gene: TRBJ2-1
CDR3nt: TGTGCCAGCAGGAATCTCCCGGGACTAGCGGGACCGGCGGAGCAGTTCTTC
CDR3aa: CASRNLPGLAGPAEQFF

abundance: NA
v_gene: TRBV2
d_gene: NA
j_gene: TRBJ2-7
CDR3nt: TGTGCCAGCAGTGAGGAACAGACAAGCTCCTACGAGCAGTACTTC
CDR3aa: CASSEEQTSSYEQYF

abundance: NA
v_gene: TRBV10-1
d_gene: NA
j_gene: TRBJ1-1
CDR3nt: TGCGCCAGCAGTTATGGGGTGAACACTGAAGCTTTCTTT
CDR3aa: CASSYGVNTEAFF

abundance: NA
v_gene: TRBV6-2/TRBV6-3
d_gene: NA
j_gene: TRBJ1-2
CDR3nt: TGTGCCAGCAGTTATGGGGCAGAGATCTATGGCTACACCTTC
CDR3aa: CASSYGAEIYGYTF

abundance: few
v_gene: TRBV9
d_gene: NA
j_gene: TRBJ1-1
CDR3nt: TGTGCCAGCAGCGCCCAGATGGGTGCTTCTGAAGCTTTCTTT
CDR3aa: CASSAQMGASEAFF

abundance: NA
v_gene: TRBV3-1/TRBV3-2
d_gene: NA
j_gene: TRBJ1-5
CDR3nt: TGTGCCAGCAGCCAAGATCTGGGAACCTTCAATCAGCCCCAGCATTTT
CDR3aa: CASSQDLGTFNQPQHF

abundance: few
v_gene: TRBV20-1
d_gene: NA
j_gene: TRBJ1-5
CDR3nt: TGCAGTGCTAGTGGCGGCGGGTGGCAGTATAGCAATCAGCCCCAGCATTTT
CDR3aa: CSASGGGWQYSNQPQHF

abundance: NA
v_gene: TRBV4-3
d_gene: TRBD2
j_gene: TRBJ2-5
CDR3nt: TGCGCCAGCAGCCAACTTGGACTAGCGGGGGGCGCGGGACAAGAGACCCAGTACTTC
CDR3aa: CASSQLGLAGGAGQETQYF

abundance: once
v_gene: TRBV7-9
d_gene: TRBD1
j_gene: TRBJ1-4
CDR3nt: TGTGCCAGCAGCCCCGGGACAGGGAATGAAAAACTGTTTTTT
CDR3aa: CASSPGTGNEKLFF

abundance: NA
v_gene: TRBV28
d_gene: TRBD1
j_gene: TRBJ2-7
CDR3nt: TGTGCCAGCAGACTGACAGGGACCCACGAGCAGTACTTC
CDR3aa: CASRLTGTHEQYF

abundance: few
v_gene: TRBV18
d_gene: NA
j_gene: TRBJ1-2
CDR3nt: TGTGCCAGCTCTCGCGGGGACCCTGGCTCGAACTATGGCTACACCTTC
CDR3aa: CASSRGDPGSNYGYTF

abundance: NA
v_gene: TRBV7-8
d_gene: TRBD1
j_gene: TRBJ1-3
CDR3nt: TGTGCCAGCAGCCCTAGTCCCGCGGACAGGGGGCCACCCGGAAACACCATATATTTT
CDR3aa: CASSPSPADRGPPGNTIYF

abundance: NA
v_gene: TRBV2
d_gene: TRBD2
j_gene: TRBJ2-1
CDR3nt: TGTGCCAGCAGTACGGGGGGCTACAATGAGCAGTTCTTC
CDR3aa: CASSTGGYNEQFF